The 28 T cell receptor beta chains reported below all come from one sample, sequenced in a study of T cell repertoires in cytomegalovirus infection. TCRdb independently ran MiXCR on the reads; one entry per CDR3 protein. This repertoire shows about 900,000 distinct CDR3 sequences, approximately 31% found once; its top ten account for about an eighth. The antigens these receptors bind are not known. The sequencing used cultured CD8+ T cells from PBMCs, collected from culture after CMV antigen stimulation. The receptors derive from a human donor in good health (CMV status not recorded). Some clones in this sample may be carry-over from other donors' samples.

In its sample, this clonotype was seen a few times. For the CDR3, the DNA is TGTGCCAGCAGCCCACGGGGGGGACCCAATCAGCCCCAGCATTTT. Translation gives CASSPRGGPNQPQHF. The chain is built from TRBV7-2 and TRBJ1-5; D might be TRBD1 (5 bases). The CDR3 is 15 residues long. Trimming pared 5 bases from V and 3 bases from J, leaving 14 bases between. Germline V gene sequence: CDR1 SGHTA, CDR2 FQGNSA.

The chain is built from TRBV18 and TRBJ1-5; D uncertain. CDR1 is KGHSH and CDR2 is LQKENI in the germline V gene. Trimming stripped 2 bases from V and 4 bases from J, with 9 bases between. CDR3 length: 14 residues. The DNA for the CDR3 is TGTGCCAGCTCACCATTGGAGAAGAATCAGCCCCAGCATTTT. Protein: CASSPLEKNQPQHF.

The chain has TRBV5-5 and TRBJ2-1; unclear D gene. Germline values: CDR1 SGHKS, CDR2 YYEKEE (reference sequence). This CDR3 is built from 12 residues. With 0 bases removed from V and 15 bases from J, the gap between germline ends came to 13 bases. The CDR3, as DNA: TGTGCCAGCAGCTTGGGGGCAGTCATGGGGTTCTTC. This sequence encodes CASSLGAVMGFF.

This clonotype was detected only a few times. The CDR3 is CASSLAEKGLLNQETQYF. CDR3 nucleotides: TGTGCCAGCAGCTTGGCCGAGAAAGGATTACTAAACCAAGAGACCCAGTACTTC. This chain uses TRBV5-4 with TRBJ2-5; no firm D call. Trimming stripped 0 bases from V and 0 bases from J, with 18 bases between. This CDR3 spans 18 amino acids. CDR1 SGHNT and CDR2 YYREEE come from the germline V gene (reference sequence). The entire variable domain, with the rest obtained from reference TRBV5-4 and TRBJ2-5, is as follows: ETGVTQSPTHLIKTRGQQVTLRCSSQSGHNTVSWYQQALGQGPQFIFQYYREEENGRGNFPPRFSGLQFPNYSSELNVNALELDDSALYLCASSLAEKGLLNQETQYFGPGTRLLVL.

The chain employs TRBV11-2 and TRBJ1-1; D unresolved. The V end lost 3 bases, the J end lost 4 bases, and 12 bases lay between the germline ends. This CDR3 has 14 amino acids. Germline-derived CDR1 and CDR2 are SGHAT and FQNNGV. CDR3 sequence reads: CASSFSTSGTEAFF. The DNA for the CDR3 is TGTGCCAGCAGCTTCTCGACGTCGGGCACTGAAGCTTTCTTT. The full variable domain, with the rest looked up from reference TRBV11-2 and TRBJ1-1, is EAGVAQSPRYKIIEKRQSVAFWCNPISGHATLYWYQQILGQGPKLLIQFQNNGVVDDSQLPKDRFSAERLKGVDSTLKIQPAKLEDSAVYLCASSFSTSGTEAFFGQGTRLTVV.

This clonotype was detected a few times. The chain uses TRBV4-1 and TRBJ2-1, with D possibly TRBD2 on 5 matching bases. Trimming shortened V by 4 bases and J by 0 bases, and 16 bases separated the two germline ends. In germline, CDR1 is MGHRA, CDR2 YSYEKL. CDR3 length: 17 residues. The CDR3, as DNA: TGCGCCAGCAGCCCTTGGGCCGGGGATAGCTCCTACAATGAGCAGTTCTTC. Amino acids: CASSPWAGDSSYNEQFF.

J is TRBJ2-1 and V is TRBV9; D is ambiguous. The length of the CDR3 is 14 residues. Germline V gives CDR1 SGDLS, CDR2 YYNGEE. With 2 bases removed from V and 7 bases from J, the gap between germline ends came to 13 bases. DNA for the CDR3: TGTGCCAGCAGCGTGGGTGGGCCTAGAAATGAGCAGTTCTTC. It yields the protein CASSVGGPRNEQFF.

This clonotype showed up just a few times. This chain joins TRBV11-2 and TRBJ2-4, with 10 bases identical to TRBD2. Germline V gene sequence: CDR1 SGHAT, CDR2 FQNNGV. The J segment lost 5 bases and the V segment lost 10 bases, leaving 11 bases of the junction unmatched. The length of the CDR3 is 15 residues. The CDR3 bases are TGTGCCACGGGCGAGAGCGGGGGGGCTGAAAACATTCAGTACTTC. Translation gives CATGESGGAENIQYF. Based on the CDR3 plus reference TRBV11-2 and TRBJ2-4, the full variable domain is EAGVAQSPRYKIIEKRQSVAFWCNPISGHATLYWYQQILGQGPKLLIQFQNNGVVDDSQLPKDRFSAERLKGVDSTLKIQPAKLEDSAVYLCATGESGGAENIQYFGAGTRLSVL.

This clonotype has a handful of counts. CDR3 protein: CASGLTGQGNPGELFF. The CDR3 region has the DNA TGTGCTAGTGGTTTGACTGGACAGGGAAATCCCGGGGAGCTGTTTTTT. The chain joins TRBV12-5 to TRBJ2-2, with 8 bases identical to TRBD1. The CDR3 has 16 amino acids. Germline V lookup: CDR1 LGHNT, CDR2 FRNRAP. V lost 2 bases to trimming and J lost 6 bases; unmatched junction nucleotides: 8.

This clonotype has just a few counts. DNA for the CDR3: TGTGCCAGCAGCTCTTCAATATACGAGCAGTACTTC. This translates into CASSSSIYEQYF. V is TRBV7-6 and J is TRBJ2-7; unclear D gene. Trimming cost V 4 bases and J 4 bases, with 8 bases left between them. Germline CDR1 is SGHVS and CDR2 is FNYEAQ. This CDR3 is 12 amino acids long.

This clonotype was found many times. V and J are TRBV7-8 and TRBJ2-1; possibly TRBD1 for D (5 bases). Germline CDR1 and CDR2: SGHVS and FQNEAQ. The CDR3 length is 13 residues. The V end was cut by 2 bases, the J end by 8 bases, with 10 bases between. CDR3 DNA sequence: TGTGCCAGCAGCTTACAGGGTGTCGATGAGCAGTTCTTC. Encoded protein: CASSLQGVDEQFF. The variable domain in full, with the rest retrieved from reference TRBV7-8 and TRBJ2-1, is GAGVSQSPRYKVAKRGQDVALRCDPISGHVSLFWYQQALGQGPEFLTYFQNEAQLDKSGLPSDRFFAERPEGSVSTLKIQRTQQEDSAVYLCASSLQGVDEQFFGPGTRLTVL.

This clonotype has only a few counts. The V gene is TRBV6-5, the J gene TRBJ2-3; 10 bases match TRBD1. V dropped 8 bases and J dropped 4; count of bases not matched to a gene: 0. The CDR3 has 12 amino acids. The germline V gene has CDR1 MNHEY and CDR2 SVGAGI. CDR3 region: CASGTGADTQYF. CDR3 nucleotides: TGTGCCAGCGGGACAGGGGCAGATACGCAGTATTTT.

This clonotype was recorded at least ten times. The chain links TRBV7-2 to TRBJ2-3, with a weak D call TRBD2 (8 bases). In germline, CDR1 is SGHTA, CDR2 FQGNSA. The CDR3 has 20 amino acids. The germline V and J ends were trimmed by 5 bases and 2 bases, with 29 bases remaining between them. CDR3 DNA: TGTGCCAGCAGCCCAGGGGTAGGGGGCTCAATAGCGGGGAACACAGATACGCAGTATTTT. Translating gives CASSPGVGGSIAGNTDTQYF.

This clonotype showed up just once. This chain connects TRBV6-2 or TRBV6-3 to TRBJ1-2, with a possible D match to TRBD1 (5 bases). CDR1 MNHEY and CDR2 SVGEGT come from the germline V gene. The CDR3 runs to 15 residues. V was clipped by 5 bases and J by 4 bases, with 17 bases between them. CDR3 nucleotides: TGTGCCAGCAGTCACTACCAGGGAAGGCCCTATGGCTACACCTTC. Protein: CASSHYQGRPYGYTF.

This sequence joins TRBV6-6 and TRBJ1-4; TRBD1 might be the D (5 bases). Between the trimmed V and J ends, which lost 0 bases and 3 bases, there was a span of 11 bases. The CDR3 runs 16 residues. Germline CDR1 MNHNY, CDR2 SVGAGI (reference sequence). Here the CDR3 reads CASSYSGDRANEKLFF. CDR3 coding DNA: TGTGCCAGCAGTTACTCGGGGGACCGGGCTAATGAAAAACTGTTTTTT.

DNA for the CDR3: TGTGCCAGCAGTTTATTCCTCGGACAGCCAGATACGCAGTATTTT. Amino acids: CASSLFLGQPDTQYF. This sequence joins TRBV27 and TRBJ2-3; possibly TRBD1 for D (6 bases). Germline loops: CDR1 MNHEY, CDR2 SMNVEV (reference sequence). This CDR3 region has 15 residues. V dropped 1 base and J dropped 4 bases, with 12 bases sitting between them.

This chain links TRBV19 with TRBJ1-1, with TRBD1 identical over 9 bases. This CDR3 spans 16 amino acids. Trimming took 5 bases from V and 0 from J; bases not matched to a gene: 7. Germline V gene data show CDR1 as LNHDA and CDR2 as SQIVND (reference sequence). The CDR3 region is CASSRRTGVVNTEAFF. The CDR3 DNA follows: TGTGCCAGTAGTCGGAGGACAGGGGTGGTGAACACTGAAGCTTTCTTT. Supplemented by reference TRBV19 and TRBJ1-1, the full variable domain reads DGGITQSPKYLFRKEGQNVTLSCEQNLNHDAMYWYRQDPGQGLRLIYYSQIVNDFQKGDIAEGYSVSREKKESFPLTVTSAQKNPTAFYLCASSRRTGVVNTEAFFGQGTRLTVV.

This chain connects TRBV5-1 to TRBJ1-5, with a possible D match to TRBD1 (5 bases). Germline loops: CDR1 SGHRS, CDR2 YFSETQ. V shed 3 bases and J shed 0 bases, with 16 bases lying between them. This CDR3 spans 17 amino acids. CDR3 sequence: CASSSGTVYGSNQPQHF. CDR3 nucleotide sequence: TGCGCCAGCAGCTCCGGGACCGTCTACGGTAGCAATCAGCCCCAGCATTTT.

This chain joins TRBV5-5 and TRBJ1-5; D unresolved. The CDR3 is 20 residues long. The ends were cut back, 0 bases at V and 0 bases at J, with 22 bases in the middle. Germline V gives CDR1 SGHKS, CDR2 YYEKEE (reference sequence). The CDR3 DNA is TGTGCCAGCAGCTTGGGCCCCGGCCAGCCTGTTCCGACTAGCAATCAGCCCCAGCATTTT. This encodes CASSLGPGQPVPTSNQPQHF.

This clonotype was seen a handful of times. The CDR3 region has the DNA TGCGCCAGCAGCCGAAAGGGCCTCAACAATGAGCAGTTCTTC. Its protein product is CASSRKGLNNEQFF. J is TRBJ2-1 and V is TRBV4-1; D is unresolved. Trimming removed 4 bases from V and 5 bases from J, with 12 bases in between. The CDR3 covers 14 residues. The germline gives CDR1 MGHRA, CDR2 YSYEKL.

This clonotype was counted between two and nine times. The chain joins TRBV19 to TRBJ2-5; 9 positions match TRBD1. The CDR3 totals 17 residues. Germline CDR1 and CDR2: LNHDA and SQIVND (reference sequence). The ends lost 6 bases at V and 2 bases at J; junction bases unmatched: 13. CDR3 nucleotides: TGTGCCAGTAGCACTCCGGGACAGGGATCAATGCAAGAGACCCAGTACTTC. Residues: CASSTPGQGSMQETQYF.

The chain combines TRBV12-3 or TRBV12-4 with TRBJ1-5; possible D gene TRBD1, 5 bases. There are 14 residues in the CDR3. The V end lost 4 bases, the J end lost 4 bases, and 11 bases lay between the germline ends. The CDR3 DNA reads as TGTGCCAGCAGTTCCCCGGGGCCTAATCAGCCCCAGCATTTT. It encodes CASSSPGPNQPQHF.

This clonotype was detected only a few times. This chain connects TRBV5-6 to TRBJ2-1; D remains unclear. The CDR3 has 14 amino acids. V shed 3 bases and J shed 5 bases, with 12 bases lying between them. Per the germline V gene, CDR1 is SGHDT and CDR2 is YYEEEE. CDR3: CASSSGRPNNEQFF. The CDR3 region has the DNA TGTGCCAGCAGCTCGGGCCGACCGAACAATGAGCAGTTCTTC.

This clonotype was counted ten times or more. This chain connects TRBV6-5 to TRBJ2-1, with no clear D. The germline V and J ends were trimmed by 0 bases and 0 bases, with 6 bases remaining between them. CDR3 length: 15 residues. The germline V gene has CDR1 MNHEY and CDR2 SVGAGI. CDR3 loop: CASSYSGYSYNEQFF. In DNA, the CDR3 is TGTGCCAGCAGTTACTCGGGGTACTCCTACAATGAGCAGTTCTTC.

The table lists this clonotype with a few counts. V and J are TRBV15 and TRBJ2-7, with D perhaps given as TRBD1 or TRBD2 (7 bases each). Germline loops: CDR1 LNHNV, CDR2 YYDKDF (reference sequence). CDR3 length: 15 amino acids. The germline V and J ends were trimmed by 5 bases and 0 bases, with 14 bases remaining between them. The CDR3 DNA follows: TGTGCCACCAGCCAGGGGGGGGTGAGCTCCTACGAGCAGTACTTC. Amino acids: CATSQGGVSSYEQYF.

This sequence joins TRBV6-8 and TRBJ1-5; TRBD1 is a possible D gene (6 bases). CDR1 MNHGY and CDR2 SAAAGT come from the germline V gene. The V end was cut by 2 bases, the J end by 4 bases, with 9 bases between. This CDR3 comprises 14 residues. This chain's CDR3 is CASSYGGTNQPQHF. The CDR3 bases are TGTGCCAGCAGTTACGGGGGCACTAATCAGCCCCAGCATTTT.

This rearrangement joins TRBV6-6 to TRBJ2-7; D is unclear. The CDR3 consists of 13 residues. The germline V gene encodes CDR1 MNHNY and CDR2 SVGAGI (reference sequence). V was shortened by 6 bases and J by 3 bases, with 12 bases between the two germline ends. Here the CDR3 DNA reads TGTGCCAGCAGCCAGGTGGGCAGCTACGAGCAGTACGTC. It encodes CASSQVGSYEQYV.

This clonotype was seen repeatedly, ten times or more. The chain uses TRBV15 and TRBJ2-1, with TRBD2 matching over 8 bases. The CDR3 length is 17 residues. CDR1 and CDR2 (germline): LNHNV, YYDKDF (reference sequence). V trimming: 1 base; J trimming: 4 bases; junction bases outside the gene matches: 9. CDR3 coding DNA: TGTGCCACCAGCAGAGGGGAGGGGACTAGGAATTACAATGAGCAGTTCTTC. Translated, it gives CATSRGEGTRNYNEQFF.